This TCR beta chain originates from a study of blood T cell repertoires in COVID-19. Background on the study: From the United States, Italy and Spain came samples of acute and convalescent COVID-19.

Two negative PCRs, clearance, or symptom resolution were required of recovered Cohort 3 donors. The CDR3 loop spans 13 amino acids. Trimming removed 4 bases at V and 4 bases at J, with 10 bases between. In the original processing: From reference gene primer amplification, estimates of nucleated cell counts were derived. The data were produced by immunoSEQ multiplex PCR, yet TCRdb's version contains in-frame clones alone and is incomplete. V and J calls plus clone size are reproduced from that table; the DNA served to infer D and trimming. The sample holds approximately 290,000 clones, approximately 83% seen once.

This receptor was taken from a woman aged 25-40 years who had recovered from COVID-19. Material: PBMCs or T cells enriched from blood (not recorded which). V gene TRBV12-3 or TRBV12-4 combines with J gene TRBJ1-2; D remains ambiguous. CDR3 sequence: CASSSSGPYGYTF. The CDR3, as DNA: TGTGCCAGCAGTTCATCCGGTCCCTATGGCTACACCTTC.